These 25 T cell receptor beta chains came from one sample sequenced in a study of beta chain features in type 1 diabetes. Whole-study findings and limits: People with Type 1 diabetes carried modestly yet significantly shorter TCRB CDR3s in all four CD4+ subsets.

Reverse transcribing all isolated RNA meant expressed TCRB transcripts were sequenced. Assay: immunoSEQ multiplex PCR; the TCRdb copy retains only in-frame clones and omits some. Of some 270,000 clones listed, 9.5% to 13% are singletons. For these TCRs, the target antigens are not known. Sequencing was done on a sample of naive CD4+ T cells from blood. The origin of the receptors is a man aged 25-45 years with type 1 diabetes.

J is TRBJ2-1 and V is TRBV14; the D gene is possibly TRBD1 (6 bases). Germline CDR1 is SGHDN and CDR2 is FVKESK. This CDR3 region has 14 residues. The V and J ends lost 2 bases and 4 bases respectively, with 9 bases between them. The CDR3 DNA reads as TGTGCCAGCAGCCAAACACAGGGATACAATGAGCAGTTCTTC. This codes for CASSQTQGYNEQFF.

This clone was seen a handful of times. This rearrangement joins TRBV4-1 to TRBJ2-7; D remains ambiguous. The CDR3 contains 13 residues. Germline CDR1 and CDR2: MGHRA and YSYEKL. V was pared by 0 bases and J by 8 bases, with 11 bases between. CDR3 sequence reads: CASSQEARGQQYF. The CDR3 DNA is TGCGCCAGCAGCCAAGAGGCACGCGGCCAGCAGTACTTC.

This clone showed up just a few times. The chain uses TRBV18 and TRBJ2-3, with a possible D match to TRBD1 (5 bases). CDR3 length: 17 residues. In germline, CDR1 is KGHSH, CDR2 LQKENI. V was cut by 0 bases and J by 1 base, with 14 bases left in between. The CDR3 nucleotides read TGTGCCAGCTCACCACCCCCTGGCAGGGCCCGCACAGATACGCAGTATTTT. Protein: CASSPPPGRARTDTQYF.

J is TRBJ2-7 and V is TRBV11-2; 10 bases map to TRBD1. The CDR3 runs 16 residues. V trimming: 5 bases; J trimming: 2 bases; junction bases outside the gene matches: 9. CDR1 is SGHAT, CDR2 FQNNGV, per germline. The CDR3 loop reads CASSRLRDRGPYEQYF. CDR3 coding DNA: TGTGCCAGCAGCAGGCTCCGCGACAGGGGGCCCTACGAGCAGTACTTC.

The sample holds a few counts of this clone. The V gene is TRBV19, the J gene TRBJ1-2; 8 bases line up with TRBD1. J gave up 1 base and V 3 bases, and 4 bases lay outside the gene matches. The length of the CDR3 is 15 residues. The germline V gene has CDR1 LNHDA and CDR2 SQIVND (reference sequence). The CDR3 bases are TGTGCCAGTAGTATCCCAGGGGGCTTTAACTATGGCTACACCTTC. Amino acids: CASSIPGGFNYGYTF.

This clone was counted between two and nine times. The chain couples TRBV7-2 to TRBJ2-7, with 10 bases identical to TRBD1. Germline V gene sequence: CDR1 SGHTA, CDR2 FQGNSA. J gave up 11 bases and V 3 bases, and 7 bases lay outside the gene matches. This CDR3 spans 13 amino acids. The CDR3 region is CASSFRDRGVKYF. CDR3 nucleotides: TGTGCCAGCAGCTTCCGGGACAGGGGAGTAAAGTACTTC.

The V and J genes are TRBV2 and TRBJ2-5, with TRBD2 identical over 9 bases. Germline loops: CDR1 SNHLY, CDR2 FYNNEI. V lost 8 bases to trimming and J lost 5 bases; unmatched junction nucleotides: 15. The CDR3 is made up of 16 amino acids. CDR3 sequence reads: CASSDYVRGGQETQYF. CDR3 sequence (DNA): TGTGCCAGCTCCGACTATGTGCGGGGGGGCCAGGAGACCCAGTACTTC.

This chain uses TRBV27 with TRBJ2-1; 8 positions match TRBD2. This CDR3 spans 16 amino acids. CDR1 is MNHEY and CDR2 is SMNVEV in the germline V gene (reference sequence). Trimming cost V 3 bases and J 1 base; bases outside gene matches: 5. The CDR3 bases are TGTGCCAGCAGTTTCTCAGCGGGGGTATCCTACAATGAGCAGTTCTTC. Its translation: CASSFSAGVSYNEQFF.

The chain employs TRBV4-1 and TRBJ1-5; 8 bases align to TRBD1. This CDR3 is 16 amino acids long. J gave up 1 base and V 3 bases, and 5 bases lay outside the gene matches. CDR1 and CDR2 from the germline V gene are MGHRA and YSYEKL. The CDR3 DNA sequence: TGCGCCAGCAGCCACCGACAGGGGCTGAGCAATCAGCCCCAGCATTTT. Encoded protein: CASSHRQGLSNQPQHF.

About this clone: The sample has other DNA sequences that encode this CDR3 too. V usage is TRBV30 and J usage is TRBJ2-7; TRBD1 aligns across 8 bases. The germline V gene encodes CDR1 GTSNPN and CDR2 SVGIG (reference sequence). The CDR3 is made up of 13 amino acids. Losses at the gene ends were 0 bases for V and 2 bases for J; bases not matched to a gene: 0. CDR3 nucleotide sequence: TGTGCCTGGAGTGTACAGGGGGCCTACGAGCAGTACTTC. Its translation: CAWSVQGAYEQYF.

The chain links TRBV7-2 to TRBJ2-3; 10 bases are a match to TRBD2. The CDR3 covers 16 residues. Trimming cost V 5 bases and J 5 bases; bases outside gene matches: 10. Germline CDR1 reads SGHTA; CDR2 reads FQGNSA. Here the CDR3 DNA reads TGTGCCAGCAGCCCCCAGGGGGCTAGCGGGGGAGATACGCAGTATTTT. It translates to CASSPQGASGGDTQYF.

V gene TRBV5-4 combines with J gene TRBJ2-4, with 8 bases matching TRBD1. Germline CDR1 is SGHNT and CDR2 is YYREEE (reference sequence). CDR3 length: 14 residues. Trimming removed 6 bases from V and 6 bases from J; junction bases left unmatched: 8. The CDR3 loop reads CASTPDRALNIQYF. The CDR3 region has the DNA TGTGCCAGCACCCCGGACAGGGCCCTAAACATTCAGTACTTC.

The genes are TRBV4-2 and TRBJ2-7, with 8 bases that match TRBD1. There are 12 residues in the CDR3. V lost 4 bases, J lost 6 bases, and 2 bases stayed unmatched. The V gene's germline CDR1 is LGHNA and CDR2 YNFKEQ. The CDR3 DNA is TGTGCCAGCAGCCTCGACAGGGGCGAGCAGTACTTC. It yields the protein CASSLDRGEQYF.

On this clone: Other DNA sequences in this sample translate to the same CDR3. The chain links TRBV5-1 to TRBJ2-3; D is unresolved. Trimming removed 0 bases at V and 1 base at J, with 9 bases between. Germline CDR1 and CDR2: SGHRS and YFSETQ. The CDR3 runs 15 residues. The CDR3 sequence is CASSLGGGRTDTQYF. The CDR3 DNA reads TGCGCCAGCAGCTTGGGCGGCGGCCGCACAGATACGCAGTATTTT. Based on the CDR3 plus reference TRBV5-1 and TRBJ2-3, the full variable domain is KAGVTQTPRYLIKTRGQQVTLSCSPISGHRSVSWYQQTPGQGLQFLFEYFSETQRNKGNFPGRFSGRQFSNSRSEMNVSTLELGDSALYLCASSLGGGRTDTQYFGPGTRLTVL.

This clone was seen only a few times. The chain uses TRBV5-4 and TRBJ1-1; 8 bases match TRBD1. V was pared by 4 bases and J by 1 base, with 3 bases of the junction left unmatched. Germline V gene sequence: CDR1 SGHNT, CDR2 YYREEE (reference sequence). The CDR3 has 14 amino acids. CDR3 sequence reads: CASSRGQENTEAFF. CDR3 bases: TGTGCCAGCAGCCGGGGACAGGAGAACACTGAAGCTTTCTTT.

This clone appeared a few times. The gene calls are TRBV15 and TRBJ2-2; D is possibly TRBD1 (5 bases). Trimming stripped 0 bases from V and 6 bases from J, with 8 bases between. The CDR3 contains 14 residues. Germline V CDR1 and CDR2: LNHNV, YYDKDF (reference sequence). CDR3 sequence reads: CATSRDRRAGELFF. CDR3 bases: TGTGCCACCAGCAGAGATCGCAGGGCCGGGGAGCTGTTTTTT. The full variable domain, its missing parts supplied by reference TRBV15 and TRBJ2-2, is DAMVIQNPRYQVTQFGKPVTLSCSQTLNHNVMYWYQQKSSQAPKLLFHYYDKDFNNEADTPDNFQSRRPNTSFCFLDIRSPGLGDTAMYLCATSRDRRAGELFFGEGSRLTVL.

The rearrangement links TRBV5-1 to TRBJ2-1, with 8 positions matching TRBD2. This CDR3 has 16 residues. V shed 3 bases, J shed 5 bases, and the junction held 10 bases outside the gene matches. Germline loops: CDR1 SGHRS, CDR2 YFSETQ. Written as DNA, the CDR3 is TGCGCCAGCAGCTCCATTTCCGGGGGGGCCGACAATGAGCAGTTCTTC. Its protein product is CASSSISGGADNEQFF.

The CDR3 protein is CASSNTRRNEQFF. For the CDR3, the DNA is TGTGCCAGCAGCAATACTAGACGTAATGAGCAGTTCTTC. The chain uses TRBV28 and TRBJ2-1, with D tentatively TRBD2 (5 bases). Germline V gives CDR1 MDHEN, CDR2 SYDVKM. CDR3 size: 13 residues. Between the trimmed V and J ends, which lost 6 bases and 7 bases, there was a span of 13 bases. The full variable domain, rest sourced from reference TRBV28 and TRBJ2-1, is DVKVTQSSRYLVKRTGEKVFLECVQDMDHENMFWYRQDPGLGLRLIYFSYDVKMKEKGDIPEGYSVSREKKERFSLILESASTNQTSMYLCASSNTRRNEQFFGPGTRLTVL.

The CDR3 DNA is TGTGCCTGGAGTGTAAAGATTCAGGGGCGAGGCTACACCTTC. Protein sequence: CAWSVKIQGRGYTF. The chain carries TRBV30 and TRBJ1-2; D possibly corresponds to TRBD1 (6 bases). The CDR3 has 14 residues. The germline CDR1 and CDR2 sequences are GTSNPN and SVGIG (reference sequence). V was shortened by 0 bases and J by 8 bases, with 16 bases between the two germline ends.

This clone was found a few times. J is TRBJ1-6 and V is TRBV5-1; D call uncertain. The CDR3 runs 14 residues. The germline CDR1 and CDR2 sequences are SGHRS and YFSETQ. Trimming cost V 0 bases and J 13 bases, with 14 bases left between them. DNA of the CDR3: TGCGCCAGCAGCTTGGCCGGGATGGGTAGTCCCCTCCACTTT. This sequence encodes CASSLAGMGSPLHF.

V gene TRBV28 combines with J gene TRBJ1-2; D unresolved. Germline CDR1 MDHEN, CDR2 SYDVKM. This CDR3 comprises 12 residues. V lost 3 bases, J lost 6 bases, and 8 bases lay in between. The CDR3 nucleotides read TGTGCCAGCAGTTTGGCGGGAGATGGCTACACCTTC. Its translation is CASSLAGDGYTF.

This clone was counted a few times. V usage is TRBV20-1 and J usage is TRBJ2-5, with D tentatively TRBD1 (5 bases). The germline V and J ends were trimmed by 6 bases and 4 bases, with 9 bases remaining between them. Germline CDR1 DFQATT, CDR2 SNEGSKA (reference sequence). This CDR3 contains 11 residues. The CDR3: CSAVDRETQYF. The DNA of the CDR3 is TGCAGTGCCGTCGACAGAGAGACCCAGTACTTC.

This clone was seen a handful of times. The chain has TRBV19 and TRBJ2-1; TRBD1 aligns across 9 bases. J gave up 5 bases and V 5 bases, and 1 base lay outside the gene matches. Germline CDR1 LNHDA, CDR2 SQIVND (reference sequence). CDR3 length equals 13 residues. The DNA of the CDR3 is TGTGCCAGTAGTCGGGACAGGGACAATGAGCAGTTCTTC. Protein product: CASSRDRDNEQFF. The whole variable domain, filled in from reference TRBV19 and TRBJ2-1, reads DGGITQSPKYLFRKEGQNVTLSCEQNLNHDAMYWYRQDPGQGLRLIYYSQIVNDFQKGDIAEGYSVSREKKESFPLTVTSAQKNPTAFYLCASSRDRDNEQFFGPGTRLTVL.

This clone was seen only a few times. The CDR3 sequence: CASNRGSGANVLTF. The CDR3 DNA follows: TGTGCCAGCAACAGGGGTTCTGGGGCCAACGTCCTGACTTTC. The gene calls are TRBV9 and TRBJ2-6; TRBD1 aligns across 7 bases. There are 14 residues in the CDR3. The germline gives CDR1 SGDLS, CDR2 YYNGEE. V lost 6 bases to trimming and J lost 1 base; unmatched junction nucleotides: 1.

This clone was detected a few times. The chain recombines TRBV2 with TRBJ1-4; D call uncertain. The CDR3 sequence is 14 residues long. Germline assignment: CDR1 SNHLY and CDR2 FYNNEI. The ends were cut back, 5 bases at V and 2 bases at J, with 9 bases in the middle. CDR3 sequence (DNA): TGTGCCAGCAGTCGACGGCGGACTAATGAAAAACTGTTTTTT. Translating gives CASSRRRTNEKLFF. Full variable domain (outside the CDR3, taken from reference TRBV2 and TRBJ1-4): EPEVTQTPSHQVTQMGQEVILRCVPISNHLYFYWYRQILGQKVEFLVSFYNNEISEKSEIFDDQFSVERPDGSNFTLKIRSTKLEDSAMYFCASSRRRTNEKLFFGSGTQLSVL.